This TCR beta chain was recorded in a study of regulatory T cells in long-lasting Graves disease. General study results and limits: Persistent Graves' patients showed less TCR diversity than newly diagnosed patients showed.

Trimming took off 1 base at V and 4 bases at J, with 13 bases between the two ends. CDR3 length: 15 amino acids. The germline V gene has CDR1 LNHNV and CDR2 YYDKDF (reference sequence). Specified time point: persistent/refractory GD, antithyroid drugs over 5 years with positive TRAb. The TCR library used RNA extracted from PBMCs. Those enrolled as patients came out of an endocrinology department in Xi'an, China. Arm-PCR of CDR3 regions and iRepertoire HTBI primers were used to build TCR beta libraries. As originally analysed: Identification across samples found 62 TRBV and around 15 TRBJ segments. TCRdb used MiXCR to reprocess the multiplex PCR reads, holding one entry per CDR3 protein. It is TCRdb's table, rather than the study itself, that gives the V and J calls and clone size. The repertoire holds 350,000 to 450,000 distinct CDR3 sequences, less than 25% seen once, with roughly 20% in the top ten.

Of note for this clonotype: Its antigen is unknown.

The receptor comes from a female donor with Graves disease. The rearrangement links TRBV15 to TRBJ1-1; D may be TRBD1 (6 bases). The sequencing here drew on peripheral blood mononuclear cells (PBMCs), taken when the disease was refractory, from a patient treated with antithyroid drugs. CDR3 DNA sequence: TGTGCCACCAGCAGAGTCCGGGGGCCCGGCACTGAAGCTTTCTTT. Translating it yields CATSRVRGPGTEAFF. Full variable domain (missing parts from reference TRBV15 and TRBJ1-1): DAMVIQNPRYQVTQFGKPVTLSCSQTLNHNVMYWYQQKSSQAPKLLFHYYDKDFNNEADTPDNFQSRRPNTSFCFLDIRSPGLGDTAMYLCATSRVRGPGTEAFFGQGTRLTVV.